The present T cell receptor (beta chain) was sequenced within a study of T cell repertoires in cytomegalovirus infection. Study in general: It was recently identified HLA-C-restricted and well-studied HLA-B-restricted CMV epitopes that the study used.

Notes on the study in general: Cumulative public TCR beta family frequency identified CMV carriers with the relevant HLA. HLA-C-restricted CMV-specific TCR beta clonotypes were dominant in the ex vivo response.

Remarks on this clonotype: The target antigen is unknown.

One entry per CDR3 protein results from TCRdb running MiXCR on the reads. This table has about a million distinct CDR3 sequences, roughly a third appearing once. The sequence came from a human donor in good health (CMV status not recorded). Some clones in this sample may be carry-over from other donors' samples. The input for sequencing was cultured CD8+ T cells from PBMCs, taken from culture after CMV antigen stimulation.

Written as DNA, the CDR3 is TGTGCCAGCAGTTTATACCCCCCAGGGGCTACCGGGGAGCTGTTTTTT. Encoded protein: CASSLYPPGATGELFF. The J gene is TRBJ2-2, the V gene TRBV28, with a possible D match to TRBD1 (6 bases). The CDR3 length is 16 residues. Germline assignment: CDR1 MDHEN and CDR2 SYDVKM. V was clipped by 1 base and J by 5 bases, with 14 bases between them.